The next 30 T cell receptor beta chains were all read from a single sample in a study of blood T cell repertoires in COVID-19. Repertoires were generated with immunoSEQ multiplex PCR, while TCRdb's copy carries only in-frame clones and drops some. In the table there are 200,000 to 300,000 clones, roughly 86% of which are singletons. The sequencing input was peripheral blood. The source is a man over 45 with acute or convalescent COVID-19.

The chain couples TRBV19 to TRBJ1-2, with D tentatively TRBD1 (6 bases). This CDR3 region has 16 residues. The ends were cut back, 7 bases at V and 4 bases at J, with 22 bases in the middle. Germline-derived CDR1 and CDR2 are LNHDA and SQIVND (reference sequence). This CDR3 reads CASTLGLGQSIYGYTF. Here the CDR3 DNA reads TGTGCCAGTACCTTAGGTCTCGGACAGAGTATCTATGGCTACACCTTC. The full variable domain, rest sourced from reference TRBV19 and TRBJ1-2, is DGGITQSPKYLFRKEGQNVTLSCEQNLNHDAMYWYRQDPGQGLRLIYYSQIVNDFQKGDIAEGYSVSREKKESFPLTVTSAQKNPTAFYLCASTLGLGQSIYGYTFGSGTRLTVV.

V and J are TRBV6-5 and TRBJ2-7; 8 nucleotides align to TRBD2. This CDR3 region has 15 residues. Germline values: CDR1 MNHEY, CDR2 SVGAGI. J was trimmed by 2 bases and V by 6 bases; bases with no gene match: 9. As DNA, the CDR3 is TGTGCCAGCAGGTCTAACAGCGGGGGCACCTACGAGCAGTACTTC. Amino acids: CASRSNSGGTYEQYF.

The genes are TRBV9 and TRBJ2-2; the match to TRBD2 covers 9 bases. This CDR3 spans 16 amino acids. CDR1 SGDLS and CDR2 YYNGEE come from the germline V gene. Trimming cost V 1 base and J 2 bases; bases outside gene matches: 3. The CDR3: CASSVSLAGNTGELFF. The CDR3 nucleotides are TGTGCCAGCAGCGTAAGTCTAGCGGGAAACACCGGGGAGCTGTTTTTT.

This clone was seen only once. The chain employs TRBV19 and TRBJ1-1; 7 bases map to TRBD1. CDR1 is LNHDA and CDR2 is SQIVND in the germline V gene (reference sequence). This CDR3 region has 17 residues. V lost 7 bases, J lost 6 bases, and 20 bases stayed unmatched. CDR3 nucleotide sequence: TGTGCCAGTACCCCCGAGCAGGTGGCAGGGGGTTATGCTGAAGCTTTCTTT. Encoded protein: CASTPEQVAGGYAEAFF.

The rearrangement joins TRBV6-5 to TRBJ2-1; 12 nucleotides match TRBD2. The CDR3 covers 15 residues. Per germline, CDR1 MNHEY and CDR2 SVGAGI. Trimming took 5 bases from V and 4 from J; bases not matched to a gene: 3. Written as DNA, the CDR3 is TGTGCCAGCAGTCGGACTAGCGGGGCGTACAATGAGCAGTTCTTC. Its translation is CASSRTSGAYNEQFF.

This rearrangement joins TRBV10-3 to TRBJ1-2; the D gene is possibly TRBD1 (6 bases). Germline V gives CDR1 ENHRY, CDR2 SYGVKD. Trimming took off 2 bases at V and 1 base at J, with 17 bases between the two ends. This CDR3 has 17 residues. The CDR3 sequence: CAISEKAGVDVNYGYTF. CDR3 sequence (DNA): TGTGCCATCAGTGAGAAGGCAGGGGTCGACGTTAACTATGGCTACACCTTC.

The rearrangement links TRBV27 to TRBJ2-1, with D possibly matching TRBD2 (7 bases). The V end lost 4 bases, the J end lost 6 bases, and 13 bases lay between the germline ends. The CDR3 runs to 14 residues. Germline V gene lookup returns CDR1 MNHEY and CDR2 SMNVEV (reference sequence). This chain's CDR3 is CASSWGGPGNEQFF. The CDR3, as DNA: TGTGCCAGCAGTTGGGGGGGGCCTGGCAATGAGCAGTTCTTC.

The chain combines TRBV27 with TRBJ2-7; D may be TRBD1 (6 bases). V shed 6 bases and J shed 2 bases, with 20 bases lying between them. This CDR3 contains 16 residues. Germline-derived CDR1 and CDR2 are MNHEY and SMNVEV (reference sequence). CDR3 in amino acids: CASSPGWGRTTYEQYF. The CDR3 bases are TGTGCCAGCAGCCCAGGGTGGGGGCGGACGACCTACGAGCAGTACTTC.

This chain uses TRBV30 with TRBJ2-1; 9 nucleotides align to TRBD2. This CDR3 contains 15 residues. Germline CDR1 and CDR2: GTSNPN and SVGIG (reference sequence). Trimming took 3 bases from V and 7 from J; bases not matched to a gene: 10. The CDR3 sequence: CAWRVSGRGGNEQFF. CDR3 in DNA: TGTGCCTGGAGGGTCTCTGGGCGGGGGGGAAATGAGCAGTTCTTC.

V gene TRBV7-6 combines with J gene TRBJ2-7; 7 bases line up with TRBD1. Germline V gene sequence: CDR1 SGHVS, CDR2 FNYEAQ. The CDR3 contains 17 residues. Unmatched junction bases numbered 11, after V lost 1 base and J lost 2 bases. As DNA, the CDR3 is TGTGCCAGCAGCTTAGTCTATAACAGGGGACATACCTACGAGCAGTACTTC. As protein: CASSLVYNRGHTYEQYF.

Only one count was recorded for this clone. The rearrangement links TRBV7-2 to TRBJ2-7; no reliable D call. CDR1 and CDR2 from the germline V gene are SGHTA and FQGNSA. This CDR3 has 12 residues. V lost 6 bases and J lost 6, with 12 bases in between. CDR3 sequence: CASRDNPGEQYF. CDR3 DNA sequence: TGTGCCAGCAGGGATAACCCAGGCGAGCAGTACTTC.

V gene TRBV7-6 combines with J gene TRBJ2-1; TRBD2 matches 8 bases. Germline lookup yields CDR1 SGHVS and CDR2 FNYEAQ. Trimming cost V 0 bases and J 7 bases; bases outside gene matches: 8. This CDR3 is 16 amino acids long. DNA of the CDR3: TGTGCCAGCAGCTTAGCGGCCAGCGGGAGTAAAAATGAGCAGTTCTTC. Encoded protein: CASSLAASGSKNEQFF.

This clone showed up just once. The gene calls are TRBV7-9 and TRBJ1-5, with 7 positions matching TRBD1. With 5 bases clipped from V and 6 bases from J, the junction kept 7 bases outside the gene matches. Germline assignment: CDR1 SEHNR and CDR2 FQNEAQ (reference sequence). The length of the CDR3 is 14 residues. This CDR3 reads CASSTDRFTQPQHF. The CDR3 nucleotides read TGTGCCAGCAGCACGGACAGGTTCACTCAGCCCCAGCATTTT.

The V call is TRBV19, the J call TRBJ1-5, with D perhaps matching TRBD1 (6 bases). The CDR3 has 13 amino acids. Trimming pared 5 bases from V and 4 bases from J, leaving 9 bases between. The V gene's germline CDR1 is LNHDA and CDR2 SQIVND (reference sequence). The CDR3 DNA follows: TGTGCCAGTAGTTTCCAGGGGAATCAGCCCCAGCATTTT. It specifies CASSFQGNQPQHF.

This sequence joins TRBV19 and TRBJ2-1, with TRBD2 matching 8 bases. J gave up 7 bases and V 6 bases, and 2 bases lay outside the gene matches. The CDR3 length is 12 residues. Germline CDR1 reads LNHDA; CDR2 reads SQIVND (reference sequence). The CDR3: CASSGRGNEQFF. The CDR3 nucleotides read TGTGCCAGTAGCGGGAGGGGAAATGAGCAGTTCTTC.

This sequence joins TRBV9 and TRBJ2-2; D is unresolved. The germline V and J ends were trimmed by 5 bases and 5 bases, with 10 bases remaining between them. The CDR3 spans 13 residues. Per germline, CDR1 SGDLS and CDR2 YYNGEE. The CDR3 region is CASRGDGTGELFF. As DNA, the CDR3 is TGTGCCAGCAGAGGAGACGGGACCGGGGAGCTGTTTTTT.

The rearrangement uses TRBV23-1 and TRBJ2-7; D is unresolved. TRBV23-1 is annotated as an ORF whose role is uncertain. The CDR3 runs to 16 residues. V was cut by 4 bases and J by 7 bases, with 23 bases left in between. CDR3 in DNA: TGCGCCAGCAGTCCTCCTCTAGGTGGTCTGGATATGGAGCAGTACTTC. It translates to CASSPPLGGLDMEQYF.

V usage is TRBV12-3 or TRBV12-4 and J usage is TRBJ2-3; D is perhaps TRBD2 (5 bases). The V gene lost 5 bases and the J gene lost 4 bases, with 10 bases spanning the gap. The CDR3 contains 13 residues. CDR3 in DNA: TGTGCCAGCAGTCCTAGCTTCGCAGATACGCAGTATTTT. Residues: CASSPSFADTQYF.

CDR3 in amino acids: CASSQTASSYNEQFF. The CDR3 bases are TGCGCCAGCAGCCAAACGGCTAGCTCGTACAATGAGCAGTTCTTC. The rearrangement uses TRBV4-1 and TRBJ2-1; D may be TRBD2 (5 bases). Trimming pared 2 bases from V and 4 bases from J, leaving 12 bases between. In germline, CDR1 is MGHRA, CDR2 YSYEKL. The CDR3 extends over 15 amino acids.

V is TRBV6-5 and J is TRBJ2-5, with TRBD2 identical over 11 bases. The CDR3 length is 16 residues. J lost 6 bases, V lost 2 bases, and 8 bases had no gene match. The germline CDR1 and CDR2 sequences are MNHEY and SVGAGI. This CDR3 reads CASSYALAGGQKTQYF. The CDR3 DNA reads as TGTGCCAGCAGTTACGCGCTAGCGGGAGGTCAAAAGACCCAGTACTTC.

The chain has TRBV18 and TRBJ1-2; tentative D call: TRBD1 (6 bases). Trimming removed 2 bases from V and 8 bases from J, with 18 bases in between. The CDR3 consists of 15 residues. Germline loops: CDR1 KGHSH, CDR2 LQKENI. The CDR3 sequence is CASSPSRTQGEGYTF. CDR3 bases: TGTGCCAGCTCACCATCCAGGACACAGGGCGAAGGCTACACCTTC. The variable domain in full, completed from reference TRBV18 and TRBJ1-2, reads NAGVMQNPRHLVRRRGQEARLRCSPMKGHSHVYWYRQLPEEGLKFMVYLQKENIIDESGMPKERFSAEFPKEGPSILRIQQVVRGDSAAYFCASSPSRTQGEGYTFGSGTRLTVV.

Only a few counts were recorded for this clone. V and J are TRBV10-3 and TRBJ1-1; D gene unclear. The germline V gene has CDR1 ENHRY and CDR2 SYGVKD. This CDR3 has 12 amino acids. V gave up 4 bases and J gave up 10 bases, with 13 bases separating them. This CDR3 reads CAISGRGEGAFF. The CDR3 DNA reads TGTGCCATCAGTGGGCGGGGAGAAGGAGCTTTCTTT.

This clone was counted between two and nine times. For the CDR3, the DNA is TGTGCCAGCAGCAGTCGCCAGGGGGTTGCTGGCTACACCTTC. This encodes CASSSRQGVAGYTF. The V and J genes are TRBV28 and TRBJ1-2; 7 bases agree with TRBD1. The CDR3 spans 14 residues. The V gene's germline CDR1 is MDHEN and CDR2 SYDVKM. V lost 6 bases and J lost 7; bases outside the gene matches: 11.

This clone was seen once. V is TRBV12-5 and J is TRBJ1-1, with D possibly matching TRBD1 (5 bases). Germline V gives CDR1 LGHNT, CDR2 FRNRAP. Trimming cost V 4 bases and J 4 bases, with 13 bases left between them. The CDR3 contains 14 residues. Here the CDR3 reads CASGYRRGGTEAFF. Here the CDR3 DNA reads TGTGCTAGTGGTTATCGGAGGGGTGGCACTGAAGCTTTCTTT.

J is TRBJ1-1 and V is TRBV4-1; the match to TRBD1 covers 9 bases. Germline loops: CDR1 MGHRA, CDR2 YSYEKL. The CDR3 spans 16 residues. The junction had 7 bases not matched to a gene; V was cut back by 4 bases and J by 1 base. The CDR3 DNA reads TGCGCCAGCAGCCTGGACAGGGGCAGGGGGAACACTGAAGCTTTCTTT. Its translation is CASSLDRGRGNTEAFF.

This clone was seen a few times. CDR3 sequence reads: CASSRTGYFEQYF. The DNA of the CDR3 is TGTGCCAGCAGCAGGACAGGGTATTTCGAGCAGTACTTC. V and J are TRBV7-9 and TRBJ2-7; 8 bases fit TRBD1. Germline V gene lookup returns CDR1 SEHNR and CDR2 FQNEAQ (reference sequence). This CDR3 has 13 amino acids. The junction had 6 bases not matched to a gene; V was cut back by 5 bases and J by 6 bases.

This clone was seen only once. This CDR3 is CASSTRSSVANTGELFF. The CDR3 coding sequence is TGTGCCAGCAGCACCCGCTCTAGCGTAGCGAACACCGGGGAGCTGTTTTTT. The chain couples TRBV7-6 to TRBJ2-2; weak D call: TRBD2 (6 bases). The CDR3 totals 17 residues. Trimming left V 5 bases short and J 0 bases short, with 16 bases between. Looked up from germline, CDR1 is SGHVS and CDR2 is FNYEAQ.

The chain is built from TRBV7-9 and TRBJ1-2, with no clear D. The CDR3 totals 15 residues. V dropped 0 bases and J dropped 4 bases, with 12 bases sitting between them. Germline CDR1 is SEHNR and CDR2 is FQNEAQ (reference sequence). CDR3: CASSLAQASTYGYTF. In DNA, the CDR3 is TGTGCCAGCAGCTTAGCGCAGGCCAGTACCTATGGCTACACCTTC. The full variable domain, completed using reference TRBV7-9 and TRBJ1-2, is DTGVSQNPRHKITKRGQNVTFRCDPISEHNRLYWYRQTLGQGPEFLTYFQNEAQLEKSRLLSDRFSAERPKGSFSTLEIQRTEQGDSAMYLCASSLAQASTYGYTFGSGTRLTVV.

V gene TRBV20-1 combines with J gene TRBJ2-3; 10 bases agree with TRBD2. V dropped 3 bases and J dropped 3; count of bases not matched to a gene: 6. CDR1 is DFQATT and CDR2 is SNEGSKA in the germline V gene (reference sequence). CDR3 length: 15 residues. The CDR3 region is CSASEEREGTDTQYF. The CDR3 nucleotides read TGCAGTGCTAGTGAGGAGCGGGAGGGAACAGATACGCAGTATTTT.

This rearrangement joins TRBV28 to TRBJ2-2; no firm D call. V shed 1 base and J shed 4 bases, with 7 bases lying between them. The length of the CDR3 is 14 residues. The germline V gene has CDR1 MDHEN and CDR2 SYDVKM. The CDR3 sequence: CASSLSGGTGELFF. In DNA, the CDR3 is TGTGCCAGCAGTTTATCCGGCGGCACCGGGGAGCTGTTTTTT.